What follows are 6 T cell receptor beta chains derived from one specimen sequenced in a study of T-cell reconstitution after alpha-beta-depleted transplantation in children. Molecular barcoding with unique molecular identifiers was used for the TCRbeta library. TCRdb re-called the PCR reads through MiXCR, storing one row per CDR3 protein. The sample has around 60,000 distinct CDR3 sequences, approximately 46% seen once. The sample here was PBMCs, mostly from graft donor cells, taken 360 days after TCRalphabeta/CD19-depleted stem cell transplant. These receptors were taken from a male patient between 10 and 17 years old who had a stem cell transplant for acute lymphoblastic leukemia, so the T cells may come from the graft donor.

Comments on this clonotype: A read error is possible here, since a much larger clone lies one base away. V gene TRBV7-2 combines with J gene TRBJ2-3; perhaps TRBD2 as D (7 bases). The CDR3 has 15 residues. The germline CDR1 and CDR2 sequences are SGHTA and FQGNSA. CDR3 in amino acids: CDSSVAGARTDTQYF. As DNA, the CDR3 is TGTGACAGCAGCGTCGCGGGGGCCCGTACAGATACGCAGTATTTT.

This clonotype appeared a few times. The chain carries TRBV29-1 and TRBJ2-5; D not resolved. V was clipped by 4 bases and J by 4 bases, with 4 bases between them. Germline loops: CDR1 SQVTM, CDR2 ANQGSEA. There are 10 residues in the CDR3. CDR3 residues: CSVAGETQYF. The CDR3, as DNA: TGCAGCGTTGCCGGAGAGACCCAGTACTTC.

A remark on this clonotype: At one end the junction does not follow the germline gene, possibly because of a read error. The rearrangement joins TRBV28 to TRBJ2-7; 7 bases map to TRBD2. The CDR3 loop spans 15 amino acids. Germline CDR1 MDHEN, CDR2 SYDVKM. In DNA, the CDR3 is TGTGCCAGCAGTCGACCCCCACTAGCGCGATACGAGCAGAACTTC. Translation: CASSRPPLARYEQNF.

The chain is built from TRBV29-1 and TRBJ2-1; the D gene is possibly TRBD1 (5 bases). V lost 0 bases to trimming and J lost 3 bases, with 15 bases between them. Per the germline V gene, CDR1 is SQVTM and CDR2 is ANQGSEA. This CDR3 spans 16 amino acids. CDR3 coding DNA: TGCAGCGTTGAAGAAGGTGTAGGTCAGGGCTACAATGAGCAGTTCTTC. This gives the protein CSVEEGVGQGYNEQFF.

This clonotype was picked up a small number of times. The chain is built from TRBV29-1 and TRBJ2-1; TRBD1 matches 8 bases. This CDR3 has 12 amino acids. V was clipped by 6 bases and J by 8 bases; unmatched bases: 6. Germline CDR1 is SQVTM and CDR2 is ANQGSEA. The CDR3, as DNA: TGCAGCGTATGGACAGGGCTTGATGAGCAGTTCTTC. This translates into CSVWTGLDEQFF.

V and J are TRBV6-5 and TRBJ2-1; 7 bases align to TRBD1. The CDR3 has 12 residues. The V gene end was trimmed by 7 bases and the J gene end by 9 bases; junction bases not matched to a gene: 6. CDR1 and CDR2 from the germline V gene are MNHEY and SVGAGI. The CDR3 here is CASKRGQSEQFF. The DNA of the CDR3 is TGTGCCAGCAAAAGGGGGCAGAGTGAGCAGTTCTTC.